One and the same sample provided the 26 T cell receptor beta chains below, sequenced in a study of spatial heterogeneity in lung cancer. Each CDR3 protein gets one entry after TCRdb re-called the 5' RACE reads with MiXCR. The sample gives 3,000 to 4,000 distinct CDR3 sequences, approximately 6.1% of which show up once; under 15% is in the top ten. For these receptors, no antigen is known. Overall study findings and caveats: Tumor mutation counts were tracked by expanded intratumoral alpha and beta TCR counts.

Noted time point: sample taken at primary tumor resection. Sequenced here: lung tumor tissue, sampled at surgery. The receptors come from a male donor with early-stage non-small cell lung cancer.

This clonotype has at least ten counts. The chain joins TRBV7-8 to TRBJ2-1; 13 nucleotides agree with TRBD2. CDR1 is SGHVS, CDR2 FQNEAQ, per germline. V lost 1 base to trimming and J lost 3 bases; unmatched junction nucleotides: 6. The CDR3 is 18 amino acids. CDR3 sequence (DNA): TGTGCCAGCAGCTTAGTTACTAGCGGGGGGGCTCGCTACAATGAGCAGTTCTTC. Its protein is CASSLVTSGGARYNEQFF.

The table lists this clonotype with a few counts. The chain has TRBV28 and TRBJ2-7, with D unclear. Trimming cost V 3 bases and J 3 bases, with 9 bases left between them. Germline V gene sequence: CDR1 MDHEN, CDR2 SYDVKM. This CDR3 region has 13 residues. The chain's CDR3 is CASSFVGIYEQYF. The CDR3 nucleotides read TGTGCCAGCAGTTTCGTTGGCATCTACGAGCAGTACTTC.

This clonotype is categorized as medium-sized. The gene calls are TRBV7-9 and TRBJ1-4; 9 bases align to TRBD1. The CDR3 consists of 14 residues. J was trimmed by 8 bases and V by 4 bases; bases with no gene match: 5. The germline V gene has CDR1 SEHNR and CDR2 FQNEAQ (reference sequence). The CDR3 reads CASSSDRGDEKLFF. CDR3 in DNA: TGTGCCAGCAGCTCGGACAGGGGTGACGAAAAACTGTTTTTT.

This clonotype qualifies as medium-sized. The V gene is TRBV24-1, the J gene TRBJ1-1; 7 bases map to TRBD1. In germline, CDR1 is KGHDR, CDR2 SFDVKD. Trimming removed 7 bases from V and 4 bases from J; junction bases left unmatched: 5. The CDR3 consists of 13 residues. The CDR3 DNA sequence: TGTGCCACCAGGACAGGGAAAAGCACTGAAGCTTTCTTT. It is translated as CATRTGKSTEAFF.

This clonotype is labeled as medium-sized (0.01 to 0.1%). The chain recombines TRBV19 with TRBJ2-1; D gene unclear. The V gene lost 5 bases and the J gene lost 3 bases, with 14 bases spanning the gap. The CDR3 consists of 15 residues. Per germline, CDR1 LNHDA and CDR2 SQIVND (reference sequence). The CDR3 region is CASSSSDWGYNEQFF. DNA for the CDR3: TGTGCCAGTAGTTCATCTGATTGGGGCTACAATGAGCAGTTCTTC.

This clonotype rates as medium-sized. The V gene is TRBV7-9, the J gene TRBJ2-3; possible D gene TRBD2, 6 bases. V lost 2 bases and J 7 bases, leaving 16 bases between the germline ends. The CDR3 is 15 amino acids. Germline assignment: CDR1 SEHNR and CDR2 FQNEAQ (reference sequence). The CDR3 protein is CASSLTGSGRNTQYF. CDR3 nucleotides: TGTGCCAGCAGCTTAACGGGCTCTGGGAGGAATACGCAGTATTTT.

The CDR3 coding sequence is TGCGCCAGCAGCCAAGATCTCGCCGACCAGCCCCAGCATTTT. Translated: CASSQDLADQPQHF. The J gene is TRBJ1-5, the V gene TRBV4-3; D not certain. The CDR3 runs to 14 residues. Trimming removed 0 bases from V and 7 bases from J, with 10 bases in between. CDR1 is LGHNA and CDR2 is YSLEER in the germline V gene.

Only a few counts were recorded for this clonotype. This chain connects TRBV29-1 to TRBJ1-1, with 7 bases lining up with TRBD1. This CDR3 has 13 amino acids. Germline loops: CDR1 SQVTM, CDR2 ANQGSEA. Germline trimming cut 7 bases from V and 1 base from J; bases unmatched to any gene: 6. The CDR3 loop is CSAKRGPNTEAFF. The CDR3 DNA sequence: TGCAGCGCCAAGAGGGGGCCGAACACTGAAGCTTTCTTT.

On this clonotype: A much bigger clone sits one base away, suggesting this may be a read error. The chain is built from TRBV27 and TRBJ1-5, with D maybe TRBD1 (6 bases). The CDR3 spans 14 residues. CDR1 is MNHEY, CDR2 SMNVEV, per germline (reference sequence). V dropped 6 bases and J dropped 0 bases, with 9 bases sitting between them. The CDR3 nucleotides read TGTGCCAGCAGCCCACAGGGTAGCAATCAGCCCCAGCATTTT. This gives the protein CASSPQGSNQPQHF.

This clonotype is labeled medium-sized (0.01 to 0.1%). The chain links TRBV6-1 to TRBJ1-4; maybe TRBD1 (5 bases). Trimming shortened V by 5 bases and J by 3 bases, and 10 bases separated the two germline ends. Germline CDR1 and CDR2: MNHNS and SASEGT. The CDR3 runs 14 residues. The CDR3: CASSRQTSNEKLFF. Here the CDR3 DNA reads TGTGCCAGCAGTAGACAGACATCTAATGAAAAACTGTTTTTT.

The sample holds many counts of this clonotype. V and J are TRBV4-2 and TRBJ1-4; 10 nucleotides agree with TRBD1. J was trimmed by 2 bases and V by 4 bases; bases with no gene match: 7. Germline loops: CDR1 LGHNA, CDR2 YNFKEQ. This CDR3 region has 17 residues. The CDR3 region has the DNA TGTGCCAGCAGCCCCATGGGACAGGGGACTACTAATGAAAAACTGTTTTTT. It encodes CASSPMGQGTTNEKLFF.

By share, this clonotype ranks as medium-sized. V usage is TRBV3-1 and J usage is TRBJ1-1; the D is unclear. Germline CDR1 reads LGHDT; CDR2 reads YNNKEL (reference sequence). The CDR3 consists of 13 residues. V was clipped by 4 bases and J by 5 bases, with 11 bases between them. In nucleotides, the CDR3 is TGTGCCAGCAGCCGACTTCAGGTGACTGAAGCTTTCTTT. This sequence encodes CASSRLQVTEAFF.

This clonotype is labeled medium-sized. This chain links TRBV5-1 with TRBJ2-1, with 9 bases lining up with TRBD1. CDR3 length equals 13 residues. Germline V gene data show CDR1 as SGHRS and CDR2 as YFSETQ. V lost 2 bases and J lost 9; bases outside the gene matches: 3. This CDR3 is CASSLQGASEQFF. DNA for the CDR3: TGCGCCAGCAGCTTACAGGGGGCTAGTGAGCAGTTCTTC.

By share, this clonotype counts as medium-sized. The chain joins TRBV7-2 to TRBJ2-5, with 13 bases fitting TRBD2. The CDR3 totals 15 residues. J was trimmed by 4 bases and V by 9 bases; bases with no gene match: 8. The germline V gene has CDR1 SGHTA and CDR2 FQGNSA. The CDR3 sequence: CASSRTSGSGETQYF. As DNA, the CDR3 is TGTGCCAGTTCTCGGACTAGCGGGAGTGGAGAGACCCAGTACTTC.

By its share, this clonotype is medium-sized. This chain links TRBV11-2 with TRBJ1-1; D might be TRBD1 (5 bases). V lost 0 bases to trimming and J lost 0 bases, with 8 bases between them. This CDR3 comprises 15 residues. Germline CDR1 is SGHAT and CDR2 is FQNNGV. Here the CDR3 reads CASSLEGRLNTEAFF. As DNA, the CDR3 is TGTGCCAGCAGCTTAGAGGGACGGCTGAACACTGAAGCTTTCTTT.

By its share, this clonotype is medium-sized (0.01 to 0.1%). This chain uses TRBV6-5 with TRBJ1-1; D call uncertain. There are 13 residues in the CDR3. From germline, CDR1 is MNHEY and CDR2 SVGAGI. Trimming stripped 2 bases from V and 1 base from J, with 5 bases between. The DNA for the CDR3 is TGTGCCAGCAGTTACCGGGCGAACACTGAAGCTTTCTTT. Translated, it gives CASSYRANTEAFF.

The chain has TRBV4-2 and TRBJ1-2, with TRBD1 matching 11 bases. The J segment lost 0 bases and the V segment lost 1 base, leaving 4 bases of the junction unmatched. This CDR3 spans 17 amino acids. Germline CDR1 LGHNA, CDR2 YNFKEQ. This chain's CDR3 is CASSQGTGGKTNYGYTF. CDR3 sequence (DNA): TGTGCCAGCAGCCAAGGGACAGGGGGCAAAACTAACTATGGCTACACCTTC.

In its sample, this clonotype ranks as medium-sized. The CDR3 loop reads CAWSVGVGTDTQYF. CDR3 in DNA: TGTGCCTGGAGTGTAGGTGTGGGCACAGATACGCAGTATTTT. This rearrangement joins TRBV30 to TRBJ2-3; D unresolved. Germline CDR1 GTSNPN, CDR2 SVGIG (reference sequence). This CDR3 is 14 amino acids long. The ends were cut back, 0 bases at V and 1 base at J, with 8 bases in the middle.

By share, this clonotype counts as medium-sized. The chain couples TRBV29-1 to TRBJ2-1; the D gene is possibly TRBD1 (5 bases). The germline gives CDR1 SQVTM, CDR2 ANQGSEA. The germline V and J ends were trimmed by 6 bases and 5 bases, with 17 bases remaining between them. CDR3 size: 14 residues. CDR3 DNA sequence: TGCAGCGTGGGCTGGTTGGGGCTAAACAATGAGCAGTTCTTC. Protein: CSVGWLGLNNEQFF.

V is TRBV7-8 and J is TRBJ2-2; 7 nucleotides line up with TRBD2. Germline V gene sequence: CDR1 SGHVS, CDR2 FQNEAQ. Unmatched junction bases numbered 7, after V lost 5 bases and J lost 1 base. CDR3 length: 16 amino acids. The CDR3 nucleotides read TGTGCCAGCAGCCTTCTCGGGGGGTGGAACACCGGGGAGCTGTTTTTT. Its protein is CASSLLGGWNTGELFF.

This clonotype showed up many times. The chain combines TRBV28 with TRBJ2-4; TRBD1 matches 7 bases. V lost 5 bases to trimming and J lost 0 bases; unmatched junction nucleotides: 7. The germline gives CDR1 MDHEN, CDR2 SYDVKM. The CDR3 sequence is 16 residues long. CDR3 nucleotide sequence: TGTGCCAGCAGTAACCGACAGGGAATAGCCAAAAACATTCAGTACTTC. Protein product: CASSNRQGIAKNIQYF.

By sample fraction, this clonotype is medium-sized. The gene calls are TRBV28 and TRBJ1-1, with 8 positions matching TRBD1. The CDR3 length is 16 residues. With 6 bases clipped from V and 0 bases from J, the junction kept 9 bases outside the gene matches. Per the germline V gene, CDR1 is MDHEN and CDR2 is SYDVKM. This chain's CDR3 is CASRGRDRPMNTEAFF. In DNA, the CDR3 is TGTGCCAGCAGGGGTCGGGACAGGCCAATGAACACTGAAGCTTTCTTT.

This clonotype turned up a few times. The chain is built from TRBV6-2 or TRBV6-3 and TRBJ2-7; TRBD1 aligns across 7 bases. The CDR3 spans 12 residues. The ends lost 6 bases at V and 7 bases at J; junction bases unmatched: 6. Germline assignment: CDR1 MNHEY and CDR2 SVGEGT. The CDR3 sequence is CASRRARGEQYF. The CDR3 bases are TGTGCCAGCAGGAGGGCCAGGGGGGAGCAGTACTTC.

This clonotype rates as medium-sized. The chain combines TRBV29-1 with TRBJ2-3; 7 positions match TRBD2. With 6 bases clipped from V and 6 bases from J, the junction kept 0 bases outside the gene matches. CDR3 length equals 10 residues. Germline V gene sequence: CDR1 SQVTM, CDR2 ANQGSEA. The CDR3: CSVGGDTQYF. CDR3 coding DNA: TGCAGCGTGGGAGGGGATACGCAGTATTTT.

By share, this clonotype ranks as medium-sized. This chain connects TRBV12-3 or TRBV12-4 to TRBJ2-3; D is ambiguous. Trimming took off 6 bases at V and 7 bases at J, with 8 bases between the two ends. This CDR3 comprises 11 residues. The CDR3 protein is CASSHQNTQYF. Here the CDR3 DNA reads TGTGCCAGCAGCCACCAGAATACGCAGTATTTT.

This clonotype qualifies as medium-sized. The CDR3 DNA sequence: TGTGCCAGCTCACCAACCCCTCAGGCGGAGCAGTACTTC. Protein product: CASSPTPQAEQYF. The gene calls are TRBV18 and TRBJ2-7; no clear D gene. Germline-derived CDR1 and CDR2 are KGHSH and LQKENI. Trimming removed 2 bases at V and 7 bases at J, with 12 bases between. This CDR3 region has 13 residues.